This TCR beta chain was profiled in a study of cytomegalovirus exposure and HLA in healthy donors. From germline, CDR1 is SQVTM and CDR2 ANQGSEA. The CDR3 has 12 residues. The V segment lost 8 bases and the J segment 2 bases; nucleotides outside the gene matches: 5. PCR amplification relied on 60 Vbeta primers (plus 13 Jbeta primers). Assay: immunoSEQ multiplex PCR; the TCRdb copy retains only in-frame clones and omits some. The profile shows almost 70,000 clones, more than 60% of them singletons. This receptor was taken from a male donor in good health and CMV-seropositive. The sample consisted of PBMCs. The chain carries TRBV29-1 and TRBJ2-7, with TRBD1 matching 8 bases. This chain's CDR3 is CSTGTGTYEQYF. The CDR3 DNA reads TGCAGCACCGGGACAGGTACCTACGAGCAGTACTTC.